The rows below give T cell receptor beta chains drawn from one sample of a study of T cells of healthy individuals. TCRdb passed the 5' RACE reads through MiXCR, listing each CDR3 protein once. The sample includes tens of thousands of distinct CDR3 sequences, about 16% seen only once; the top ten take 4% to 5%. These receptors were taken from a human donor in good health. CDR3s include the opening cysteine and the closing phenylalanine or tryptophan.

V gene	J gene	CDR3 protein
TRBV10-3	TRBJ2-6	CAISEWGATGANVLTF
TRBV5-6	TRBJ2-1	CASSFLADNEQFF
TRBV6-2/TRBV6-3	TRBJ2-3	CASNGPDTQYF
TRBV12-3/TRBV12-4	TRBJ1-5	CASSPPGQEYSNQPQHF
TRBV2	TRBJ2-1	CASTNGGSVNEQFF
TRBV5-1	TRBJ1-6	CASSLTPGTGRYSPLHF
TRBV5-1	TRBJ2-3	CASSLAASRDTQYF
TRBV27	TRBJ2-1	CASSLRPYNEQFF
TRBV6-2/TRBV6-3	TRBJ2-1	CASSYGVEEQFF
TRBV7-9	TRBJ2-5	CASSLILGRVVTQYF
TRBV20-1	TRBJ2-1	CSAPTPLSREQFF
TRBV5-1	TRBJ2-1	CASSQSGTGLYNEQFF
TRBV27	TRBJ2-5	CASSLSSGSVETQYF
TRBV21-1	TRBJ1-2	CASQGANYGYTF
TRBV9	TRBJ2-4	CASSVRLAGGFGKNIQYF
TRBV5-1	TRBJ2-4	CASSFGQGKNIQYF
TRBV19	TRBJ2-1	CASNPLGSPEEQFF
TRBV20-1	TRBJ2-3	CSASGGGTDTQYF
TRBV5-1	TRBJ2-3	CASSHRGPTDTQYF
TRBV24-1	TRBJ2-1	CATSEPLANEQFF
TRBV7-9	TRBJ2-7	CASSPGTVPYEQYF
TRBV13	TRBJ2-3	CASSLGASGGATDTQYF
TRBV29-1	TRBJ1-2	CSVRPVLGASYTF
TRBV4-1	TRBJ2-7	CASSQDSRGFYEQYF
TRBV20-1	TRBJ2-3	CSAHPPSGVGKTDTQYF
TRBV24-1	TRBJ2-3	CATSDFWTDTQYF
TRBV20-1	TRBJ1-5	CSARSGTGSNQPQHF
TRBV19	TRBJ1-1	CASSTPGTAGTEAFF
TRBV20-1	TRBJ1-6	CSARVSGINNSPLHF
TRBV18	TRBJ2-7	CASSARLAGDHEQYF
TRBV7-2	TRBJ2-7	CASSLRDRSTYEQYF
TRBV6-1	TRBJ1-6	CASSGASGGEGSSPLHF
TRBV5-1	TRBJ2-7	CASSRGRLDRSSYEQYF
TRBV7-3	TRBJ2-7	CASSSPLDRDNEQYF
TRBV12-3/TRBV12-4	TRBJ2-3	CASSFTPDTQYF
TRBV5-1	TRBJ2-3	CASSFTGTSGTTDTQYF
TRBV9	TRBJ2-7	CASSVEAGAAYEQYF
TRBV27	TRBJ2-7	CASSLSAGGGFVQYF
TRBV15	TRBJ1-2	CATSRDSQVRDGYTF
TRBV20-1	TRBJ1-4	CSAGSRDFSEKLFF
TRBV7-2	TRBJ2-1	CASSLTPGRMVYNEQFF
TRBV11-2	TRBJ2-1	CASSLVTSPYNEQFF
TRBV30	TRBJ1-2	CAWSVLGTNYGYTF
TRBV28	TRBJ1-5	CASRRTYGTPQHF
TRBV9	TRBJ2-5	CASSVSSQETQYF
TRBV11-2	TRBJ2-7	CASSSEMVGLGGPEQYF
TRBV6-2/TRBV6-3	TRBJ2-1	CASTRLAGVAEQFF
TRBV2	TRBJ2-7	CASSEEGIHSYEQYF
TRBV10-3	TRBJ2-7	CAISERFGDYEQYF
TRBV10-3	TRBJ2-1	CASLAGANNEQFF
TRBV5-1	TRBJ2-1	CASSLATSLYNEQFF
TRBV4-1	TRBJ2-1	CASSLLVGDEQFF